The next 19 T cell receptor beta chains were all read from a single sample in a study of T cell responses to AZD1222 COVID-19 vaccine. Sequencing used immunoSEQ multiplex PCR; TCRdb keeps in-frame clones, though not all of them. The sample records 150,000 or so clones, over 80% being singletons. The specimen was peripheral blood, collected 28 days after the second AZD1222 dose. The source of these receptors is an adult who received the AZD1222 COVID-19 vaccine.

The gene calls are TRBV7-9 and TRBJ1-4, with D possibly being TRBD1 (6 bases). Trimming cost V 4 bases and J 8 bases, with 17 bases left between them. The germline gives CDR1 SEHNR, CDR2 FQNEAQ (reference sequence). This CDR3 is built from 15 residues. Written as DNA, the CDR3 is TGTGCCAGCAGCTGGCGCGACAGGCACGGAGAAAAACTGTTTTTT. Translating gives CASSWRDRHGEKLFF.

This clone has a handful of counts. The CDR3 reads CASSYGTGGPQHF. The DNA for the CDR3 is TGTGCCAGCAGCTACGGGACAGGGGGGCCCCAGCATTTT. This rearrangement joins TRBV7-2 to TRBJ1-5, with TRBD1 identical over 11 bases. The CDR3 totals 13 residues. Germline CDR1 is SGHTA and CDR2 is FQGNSA. V trimming: 4 bases; J trimming: 9 bases; junction bases outside the gene matches: 2.

This clone was observed a single time. V and J are TRBV6-5 and TRBJ1-3; the D gene is possibly TRBD1 (5 bases). Germline CDR1 and CDR2: MNHEY and SVGAGI. V was clipped by 4 bases and J by 0 bases, with 13 bases between them. This CDR3 spans 16 amino acids. CDR3: CASSWGTSSSGNTIYF. In DNA, the CDR3 is TGTGCCAGCAGTTGGGGCACCAGTTCCTCTGGAAACACCATATATTTT.

This clone was observed a single time. The chain employs TRBV7-8 and TRBJ2-5; no definite D call. The germline V gene encodes CDR1 SGHVS and CDR2 FQNEAQ. V was shortened by 3 bases and J by 7 bases, with 9 bases between the two germline ends. This CDR3 region has 12 residues. Here the CDR3 reads CASSFHLGTQYF. CDR3 DNA sequence: TGTGCCAGCAGCTTTCACCTTGGGACCCAGTACTTC. The whole variable domain, filled in from reference TRBV7-8 and TRBJ2-5, reads GAGVSQSPRYKVAKRGQDVALRCDPISGHVSLFWYQQALGQGPEFLTYFQNEAQLDKSGLPSDRFFAERPEGSVSTLKIQRTQQEDSAVYLCASSFHLGTQYFGPGTRLLVL.

V usage is TRBV9 and J usage is TRBJ1-5; 7 nucleotides align to TRBD1. Germline V gene lookup returns CDR1 SGDLS and CDR2 YYNGEE. J was trimmed by 7 bases and V by 0 bases; bases with no gene match: 7. The CDR3 covers 15 residues. CDR3 loop: CASSVDGGGGQPQHF. The CDR3 DNA sequence: TGTGCCAGCAGCGTAGACGGAGGGGGCGGGCAGCCCCAGCATTTT. The full variable domain, in which reference TRBV9 and TRBJ1-5 provide the parts outside the CDR3, is DSGVTQTPKHLITATGQRVTLRCSPRSGDLSVYWYQQSLDQGLQFLIQYYNGEERAKGNILERFSAQQFPDLHSELNLSSLELGDSALYFCASSVDGGGGQPQHFGDGTRLSIL.

The chain is built from TRBV19 and TRBJ1-5, with a possible D match to TRBD1 (6 bases). Between the trimmed V and J ends, which lost 6 bases and 0 bases, there was a span of 9 bases. Germline CDR1 and CDR2: LNHDA and SQIVND (reference sequence). The CDR3 totals 14 residues. The CDR3 loop is CASSGQNSNQPQHF. The CDR3 bases are TGTGCCAGTAGCGGACAGAATAGCAATCAGCCCCAGCATTTT.

The chain is built from TRBV7-2 and TRBJ2-7; 12 bases map to TRBD2. Trimming took 1 base from V and 9 from J; bases not matched to a gene: 13. The V gene's germline CDR1 is SGHTA and CDR2 FQGNSA. This CDR3 is built from 17 residues. CDR3 in amino acids: CASSLDWTSGTEGGQYF. CDR3 in DNA: TGTGCCAGCAGCTTAGATTGGACTAGCGGGACAGAGGGCGGGCAGTACTTC.

The CDR3 DNA sequence: TGCAGCGTTGAATCGGAGGGGGCAGGCCCTGAAGCTTTCTTT. Its protein is CSVESEGAGPEAFF. This chain joins TRBV29-1 and TRBJ1-1; 7 bases are shared with TRBD1. Germline values: CDR1 SQVTM, CDR2 ANQGSEA. The CDR3 totals 14 residues. The V gene end was trimmed by 2 bases and the J gene end by 6 bases; junction bases not matched to a gene: 9.

The J gene is TRBJ2-2, the V gene TRBV6-2 or TRBV6-3; D uncertain. Per germline, CDR1 MNHEY and CDR2 SVGEGT. The CDR3 contains 16 residues. Between the trimmed V and J ends, which lost 0 bases and 1 base, there was a span of 9 bases. The CDR3 sequence is CASSYSISRNTGELFF. CDR3 nucleotides: TGTGCCAGCAGTTACTCGATCTCCCGGAACACCGGGGAGCTGTTTTTT.

The chain links TRBV7-9 to TRBJ1-5; D gene unclear. V lost 2 bases to trimming and J lost 6 bases, with 8 bases between them. The germline V gene encodes CDR1 SEHNR and CDR2 FQNEAQ (reference sequence). The CDR3 totals 13 residues. The CDR3 sequence: CASSLQESQPQHF. In DNA form, the CDR3 reads TGTGCCAGCAGCTTACAGGAGAGTCAGCCCCAGCATTTT.

V usage is TRBV24-1 and J usage is TRBJ2-5; 8 nucleotides align to TRBD1. This CDR3 comprises 16 residues. With V trimmed by 5 bases and J by 5 bases, 12 bases remained unmatched. Looked up from germline, CDR1 is KGHDR and CDR2 is SFDVKD. CDR3 coding DNA: TGTGCCACCAGTGGAGGCCAGGGGGCGTTACGGGAGACCCAGTACTTC. Amino acid sequence: CATSGGQGALRETQYF.

This chain joins TRBV12-5 and TRBJ1-5; TRBD1 matches at 9 bases. Germline CDR1 LGHNT, CDR2 FRNRAP. There are 15 residues in the CDR3. With V trimmed by 2 bases and J by 6 bases, 5 bases remained unmatched. The CDR3 DNA reads as TGTGCTAGTGGTTTGCGGACAGGGGTAAGTCAGCCCCAGCATTTT. It specifies CASGLRTGVSQPQHF. Variable domain in full (rest from reference TRBV12-5 and TRBJ1-5): DARVTQTPRHKVTEMGQEVTMRCQPILGHNTVFWYRQTMMQGLELLAYFRNRAPLDDSGMPKDRFSAEMPDATLATLKIQPSEPRDSAVYFCASGLRTGVSQPQHFGDGTRLSIL.

The genes are TRBV13 and TRBJ1-1, with 7 bases that match TRBD1. The germline V gene encodes CDR1 PRHDT and CDR2 FYEKMQ (reference sequence). This CDR3 region has 16 residues. The junction had 8 bases not matched to a gene; V was cut back by 0 bases and J by 4 bases. CDR3 in amino acids: CASSLGVGGWGTEAFF. The CDR3 DNA reads as TGTGCCAGCAGCTTAGGGGTAGGGGGCTGGGGCACTGAAGCTTTCTTT.

This chain uses TRBV18 with TRBJ1-1, with D hard to call. The CDR3 has 12 residues. Germline V gene lookup returns CDR1 KGHSH and CDR2 LQKENI. With 6 bases removed from V and 7 bases from J, the gap between germline ends came to 12 bases. The CDR3 loop reads CASSQWTGEAFF. In DNA, the CDR3 is TGTGCCAGCTCTCAATGGACGGGTGAAGCTTTCTTT. The full variable domain, with the rest looked up from reference TRBV18 and TRBJ1-1, is NAGVMQNPRHLVRRRGQEARLRCSPMKGHSHVYWYRQLPEEGLKFMVYLQKENIIDESGMPKERFSAEFPKEGPSILRIQQVVRGDSAAYFCASSQWTGEAFFGQGTRLTVV.

V and J are TRBV30 and TRBJ2-7; 7 nucleotides agree with TRBD1. The CDR3 covers 17 residues. V shed 1 base and J 0 bases; nucleotides not matched to a gene: 12. The germline V gene has CDR1 GTSNPN and CDR2 SVGIG (reference sequence). The CDR3 nucleotides read TGTGCCTGGAGTGGAGGGCCGACAGGGAGAAGCTCCTACGAGCAGTACTTC. Protein product: CAWSGGPTGRSSYEQYF.

V gene TRBV5-5 combines with J gene TRBJ2-7, with D unclear. Germline-derived CDR1 and CDR2 are SGHKS and YYEKEE (reference sequence). Trimming removed 4 bases from V and 1 base from J, with 9 bases in between. CDR3 size: 13 residues. The CDR3 is CASSGRRSYEQYF. CDR3 sequence (DNA): TGTGCCAGCAGCGGGCGAAGGTCCTACGAGCAGTACTTC.

CDR3 coding DNA: TGTGCCAGAAGCTTGGCCTCGTCGACATACGAGCAGTACTTC. Residues: CARSLASSTYEQYF. This chain joins TRBV5-3 and TRBJ2-7, with D unclear. TRBV5-3 is sorted into the ORF group, with uncertain function. The V gene lost 0 bases and the J gene lost 4 bases, with 11 bases spanning the gap. This CDR3 has 14 amino acids.

This rearrangement joins TRBV6-1 to TRBJ1-6, with D possibly matching TRBD1 (6 bases). Between the trimmed V and J ends, which lost 1 base and 1 base, there was a span of 14 bases. Germline CDR1 is MNHNS and CDR2 is SASEGT. This CDR3 has 18 amino acids. As DNA, the CDR3 is TGTGCCAGCAGTGAAGATGGGGTTACAGGGTCCTATAATTCACCCCTCCACTTT. Its protein product is CASSEDGVTGSYNSPLHF.

The V call is TRBV7-8, the J call TRBJ2-7, with D perhaps matching TRBD2 (6 bases). CDR3 size: 20 residues. Germline V lookup: CDR1 SGHVS, CDR2 FQNEAQ. Trimming took off 4 bases at V and 3 bases at J, with 31 bases between the two ends. DNA of the CDR3: TGTGCCAGCAGCTCCTTCCAGGGAGGATCTAGGCTTTTGAGGGTCTACGAGCAGTACTTC. It is translated as CASSSFQGGSRLLRVYEQYF.